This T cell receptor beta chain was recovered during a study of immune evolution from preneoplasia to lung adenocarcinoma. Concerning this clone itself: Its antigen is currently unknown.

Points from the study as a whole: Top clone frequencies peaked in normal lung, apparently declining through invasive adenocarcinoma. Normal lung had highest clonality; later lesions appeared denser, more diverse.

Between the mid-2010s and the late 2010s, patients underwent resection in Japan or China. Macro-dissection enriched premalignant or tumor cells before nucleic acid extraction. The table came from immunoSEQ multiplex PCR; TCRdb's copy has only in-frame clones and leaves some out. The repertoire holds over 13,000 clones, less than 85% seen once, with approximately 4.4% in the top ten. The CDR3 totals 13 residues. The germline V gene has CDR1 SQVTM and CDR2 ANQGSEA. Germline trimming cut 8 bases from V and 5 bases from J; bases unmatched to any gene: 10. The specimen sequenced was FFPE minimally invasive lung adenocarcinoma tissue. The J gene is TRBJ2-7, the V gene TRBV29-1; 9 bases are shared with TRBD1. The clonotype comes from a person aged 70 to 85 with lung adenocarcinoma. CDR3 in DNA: TGCAGCATTGGTGGGACAGGGTTAGACGAGCAGTACTTC. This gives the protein CSIGGTGLDEQYF.